This record looks at one T cell receptor beta chain sequence and its context. The antigen is undetermined. This specimen comes from a study of CD8+ T cells in alopecia areata. General study results and limits: TCR sharing was clearer in mice than between patients, perhaps partly owing to patient HLA diversity. Alopecia totalis/universalis scalp especially showed more expanded CD8+ clones than normal scalp.

Per germline, CDR1 MNHEY and CDR2 SVGAGI. This CDR3 region has 13 residues. The V end lost 8 bases, the J end lost 3 bases, and 10 bases lay between the germline ends. Extraction and reverse transcription of RNA yielded cDNA as the sequencing template. The method was immunoSEQ multiplex PCR; TCRdb's version includes in-frame clones alone and lacks a portion of them. Found here are about 140,000 clones, less than 65% of them singletons; the top ten hold about 38%. The J gene is TRBJ2-2, the V gene TRBV6-5; tentative D call: TRBD1 (6 bases). Sequenced: CD8+ T cells sorted from blood. The sequence was collected from a human donor in good health. The DNA of the CDR3 is TGTGCCAGCGCCTACAGGGACACCGGGGAGCTGTTTTTT. Protein: CASAYRDTGELFF.